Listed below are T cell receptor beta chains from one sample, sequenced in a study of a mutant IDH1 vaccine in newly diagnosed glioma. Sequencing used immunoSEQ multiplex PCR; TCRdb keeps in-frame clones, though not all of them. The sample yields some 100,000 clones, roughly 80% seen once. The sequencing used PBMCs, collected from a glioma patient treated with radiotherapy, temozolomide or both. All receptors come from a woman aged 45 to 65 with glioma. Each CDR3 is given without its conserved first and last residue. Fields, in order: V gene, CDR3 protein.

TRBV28,ASSLLGGGSSGANVLT
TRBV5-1,ASSLVVSSYNEQF
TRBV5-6,ASSWGTEHGYT
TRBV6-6,ASRRDLTNEKLF
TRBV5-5,ASSLYGYSPLH
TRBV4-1,ASSQTSSSGYT
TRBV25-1,ASSEPGQPDYGYT
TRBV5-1,ASSSLGTGDEKLF
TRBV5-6,ASSFTGGPHTGELF
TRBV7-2,ASSLQQGPHEQF
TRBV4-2,ASSQFPGDNTGELF
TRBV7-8,ASSLLSRGNYGYT
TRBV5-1,ASSLEKGGYT
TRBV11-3,ASSLKVNTIY
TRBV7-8,ASSLLASNQPQH
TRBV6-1,ASSEPTRTGRGYGYT
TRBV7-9,ASSPGQGNYGYT
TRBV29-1,SVVVSGLKAEAF
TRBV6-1,ASSKQGWTEAF
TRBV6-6,ATKDQETQY
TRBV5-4,ASSPGRAYEQY
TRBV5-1,ASSADGAYGYT
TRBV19,ASSWDRGITEAF
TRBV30,AWSVPRGGGSQETQY
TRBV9,ASSVAGQYNSPLH
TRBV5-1,ASSLGDSLGNQPQH
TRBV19,ASSMGPARQPQH
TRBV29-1,SVVVPARGEQY
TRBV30,AWRVAGGELF
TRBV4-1,ASSQDTRETQY
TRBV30,AWSGQETQY
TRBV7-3,ASSVPGPGAYT
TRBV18,ASSLGLAGLFEQY
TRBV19,ASSLYEEDYGYT
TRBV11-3,ASSLQGSGGEKLF
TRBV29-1,SVHVDTQY
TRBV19,ASTLASGISWPQH
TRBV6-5,ASFSLNTEAF
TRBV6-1,ASSRGGEEYTEAF
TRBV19,ASSIGGNSPLH
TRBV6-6,ASTQGANVLT
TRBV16,ASSQRAMALV
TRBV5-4,ASSAEGGPRYNEQF